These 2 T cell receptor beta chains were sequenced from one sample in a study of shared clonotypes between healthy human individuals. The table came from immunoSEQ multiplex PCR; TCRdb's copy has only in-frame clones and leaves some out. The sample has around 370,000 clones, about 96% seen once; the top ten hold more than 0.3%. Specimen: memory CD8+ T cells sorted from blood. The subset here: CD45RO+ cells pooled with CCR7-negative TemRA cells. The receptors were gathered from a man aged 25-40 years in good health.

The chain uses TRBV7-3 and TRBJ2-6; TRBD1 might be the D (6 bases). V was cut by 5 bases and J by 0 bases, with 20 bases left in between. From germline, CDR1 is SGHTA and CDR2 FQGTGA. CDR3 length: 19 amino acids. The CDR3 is CASSPTVPGQVSGANVLTF. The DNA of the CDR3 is TGTGCCAGCAGCCCTACGGTCCCGGGACAAGTCTCTGGGGCCAACGTCCTGACTTTC.

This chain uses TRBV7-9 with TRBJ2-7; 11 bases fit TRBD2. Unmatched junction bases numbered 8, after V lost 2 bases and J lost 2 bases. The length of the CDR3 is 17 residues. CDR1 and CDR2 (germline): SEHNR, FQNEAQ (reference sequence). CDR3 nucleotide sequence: TGTGCCAGCAGCTTAAAGTTGCTAGCGGGAGGTACCTACGAGCAGTACTTC. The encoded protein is CASSLKLLAGGTYEQYF.